The next 5 T cell receptor beta chains were all read from a single sample in a study of beta chain features in type 1 diabetes (dated by TCRdb to the late 2010s). The library was obtained by the immunoSEQ multiplex PCR assay. The entire isolated RNA was reverse transcribed using the High Capacity cDNA Reverse Transcription Kit, and thus expressed TCRB transcripts were sequenced. Entries here come from immuneACCESS through TCRdb and include only in-frame sequences with V and J called. Some clones fail to appear in such tables; in the studies checked, an unresolved V gene covers under half of the shortfall, and the cause of the remainder is unknown. This sample gives 860,000 or so clones in total; under 20% of them show up just once. The ten most abundant clones make up around 0.02% of the sample. Sequenced sample: naive CD4+ T cells from blood. Taken with the paper, the label for cell subset or site translates to: true naive CD4+ T cells. The origin of the receptors is a woman between 18 and 29 years old in good health.

Only a few counts were recorded for this clone. The J gene is TRBJ2-1, the V gene TRBV10-3; D possibly corresponds to TRBD1 (5 bases). The CDR3 totals 13 residues. Germline V gene sequence: CDR1 ENHRY, CDR2 SYGVKD. The V end was cut by 8 bases, the J end by 8 bases, with 16 bases between. Written as DNA, the CDR3 is TGTGCCATCTCAGGACATCATGAGTATGAGCAGTTCTTC. Its protein product is CAISGHHEYEQFF.

The chain carries TRBV15 and TRBJ2-1; possible D gene TRBD2, 6 bases. The germline gives CDR1 LNHNV, CDR2 YYDKDF (reference sequence). CDR3 size: 16 residues. Deletions cut 5 bases from V and 2 bases from J, with 16 bases between. CDR3 bases: TGTGCCACCAGCCCTTCTAGCGCCCCTCCCTACAATGAGCAGTTCTTC. This sequence encodes CATSPSSAPPYNEQFF.

The chain joins TRBV6-5 to TRBJ1-5; D ambiguous. Between the trimmed V and J ends, which lost 8 bases and 3 bases, there was a span of 11 bases. The CDR3 is made up of 13 amino acids. Germline loops: CDR1 MNHEY, CDR2 SVGAGI. Here the CDR3 reads CASREGFNQPQHF. The CDR3, as DNA: TGTGCCAGCCGGGAGGGTTTCAATCAGCCCCAGCATTTT.

This clone was observed a handful of times. The V call is TRBV13, the J call TRBJ2-1; D remains unclear. V lost 0 bases, J lost 6 bases, and 6 bases lay in between. Germline lookup yields CDR1 PRHDT and CDR2 FYEKMQ (reference sequence). This CDR3 contains 13 residues. DNA for the CDR3: TGTGCCAGCAGCTTAGGCCTTCTCAATGAGCAGTTCTTC. It is translated as CASSLGLLNEQFF.

The chain recombines TRBV5-6 with TRBJ2-7; no clear D. Germline CDR1 reads SGHDT; CDR2 reads YYEEEE. Trimming removed 2 bases at V and 3 bases at J, with 9 bases between. The CDR3 contains 13 residues. Here the CDR3 DNA reads TGTGCCAGCAGCTTTGGGTGGGACTACGAGCAGTACTTC. Protein sequence: CASSFGWDYEQYF.